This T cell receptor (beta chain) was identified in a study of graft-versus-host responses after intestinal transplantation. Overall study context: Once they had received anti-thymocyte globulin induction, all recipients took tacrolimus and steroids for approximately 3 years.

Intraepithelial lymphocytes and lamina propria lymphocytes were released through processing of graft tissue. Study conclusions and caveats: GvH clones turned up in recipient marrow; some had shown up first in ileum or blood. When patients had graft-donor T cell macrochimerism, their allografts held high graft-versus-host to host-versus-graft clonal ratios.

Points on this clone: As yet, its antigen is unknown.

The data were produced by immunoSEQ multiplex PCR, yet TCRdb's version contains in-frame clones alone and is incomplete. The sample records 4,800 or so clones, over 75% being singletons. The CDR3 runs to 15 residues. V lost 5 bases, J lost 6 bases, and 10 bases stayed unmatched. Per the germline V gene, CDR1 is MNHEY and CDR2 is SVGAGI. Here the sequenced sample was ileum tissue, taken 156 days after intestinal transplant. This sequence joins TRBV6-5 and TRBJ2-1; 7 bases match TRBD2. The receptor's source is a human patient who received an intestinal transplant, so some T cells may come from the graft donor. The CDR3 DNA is TGTGCCAGCAGTCCCCTGGCGGGAGTGGGCAATGAGCAGTTCTTC. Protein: CASSPLAGVGNEQFF.